This is a list of T cell receptor beta chains from one sample in a study of blood T cell repertoires in COVID-19. Method: immunoSEQ multiplex PCR; TCRdb's copy keeps in-frame clones and lacks some. The profile shows around 150,000 clones, approximately 79% of them singletons. Sequencing used peripheral blood. The receptors were sampled from a woman aged 35 to 49 with COVID-19, enrolled during active disease. The conserved cysteine and the conserved F or W are not part of the CDR3 here. D genes are given only for firm matches. The size entry is marked missing in some rows and otherwise reads once, few, many or a size class.

J,V,D,size,CDR3
TRBJ1-1,TRBV7-9,.,.,ASSLVRQGLMNTEAF
TRBJ1-4,TRBV5-4,TRBD1,.,ASSWDRENEKLF
TRBJ1-5,TRBV28,.,.,ASSPLGVSNQPQH
TRBJ1-3,TRBV9,.,few,ASSVAGTVGNTIY
TRBJ1-2,TRBV4-1,TRBD1,.,ASSQKTGVDGYT
TRBJ1-3,TRBV18,.,.,ASSRTTPRDTYSGNTIY
TRBJ1-1,TRBV3-1/TRBV3-2,TRBD1,.,ASSRGQGPEAF
TRBJ2-1,TRBV29-1,TRBD1,.,SGTGTGKREWYNEQF
TRBJ2-2,TRBV2,TRBD2,.,ASSLPGLLNTGELF
TRBJ1-6,TRBV19,.,.,ASSIGTYNSPLH
TRBJ1-5,TRBV19,TRBD1,few,ASSETGGNQPQH
TRBJ2-2,TRBV6-6,.,many,ASSRGSAAWNTGELF
TRBJ2-4,TRBV7-8,TRBD1,.,ASSPVETIGQGENIQY
TRBJ1-3,TRBV6-5,.,.,ASTPGVGGNTIY
TRBJ1-4,TRBV5-4,.,few,ASSLGGQVEKLF
TRBJ1-5,TRBV28,.,few,ASSFGIQPQH
TRBJ2-2,TRBV6-5,TRBD1,.,ASSRPGQGAGELF
TRBJ2-1,TRBV4-1,TRBD2,.,ASSLTSGMADEQF
TRBJ2-5,TRBV10-3,.,.,AISEREQGRETQY
TRBJ1-2,TRBV27,.,few,ASSFSQGFYGYT
TRBJ2-7,TRBV27,.,.,ASSLEGVQY
TRBJ2-1,TRBV21-1,.,.,ASSRDRGHNEQF
TRBJ2-5,TRBV18,.,.,ASSPEEKTQY
TRBJ2-2,TRBV4-1,TRBD1,.,ASSQDRIFTGELF
TRBJ2-7,TRBV11-1,.,.,ASSLGGPTYEQY
TRBJ2-1,TRBV4-1,TRBD2,once,ASSQGGGNEQF
TRBJ1-5,TRBV30,.,few,AWSPLGNQPQH
TRBJ2-7,TRBV4-1,TRBD2,.,ASSYTSGTYEQY
TRBJ1-6,TRBV28,.,.,ASSLWGRGGQDSPLH
TRBJ2-5,TRBV5-1,TRBD2,.,ASKSGGGSETQY
TRBJ2-2,TRBV9,.,.,ASSVSANTGELF
TRBJ1-1,TRBV6-4,.,few,ASKLGAENTEAF
TRBJ2-5,TRBV19,.,.,ASTTDGGQTQY
TRBJ2-3,TRBV5-4,.,.,ASSSQMDYPRAQY
TRBJ2-2,TRBV30,.,once,AWSVGLTNTGELF
TRBJ1-4,TRBV19,.,.,ASSSQDRREKLF
TRBJ1-2,TRBV5-4,.,.,ASTGVEENGYT
TRBJ2-5,TRBV7-3,TRBD2,.,ASSATSARSETQY
TRBJ2-7,TRBV4-1,.,.,ASSPFRPVGPSREQY
TRBJ2-1,TRBV19,TRBD2,.,ASSRVAGNIMNEQF
TRBJ1-3,TRBV15,.,.,ATSRGWGSSGNTIY
TRBJ1-3,TRBV5-4,TRBD1,once,ASSIQGQRNTIY
TRBJ1-1,TRBV27,.,.,ASSWTRGHTEAF
TRBJ2-1,TRBV24-1,.,.,ATSEYGSIHEQF
TRBJ2-5,TRBV5-4,.,.,ASSLSAGLTGETQY
TRBJ2-7,TRBV27,TRBD1,.,ASRIVGQVSYEQY
TRBJ2-7,TRBV7-8,TRBD1,.,ASSNDRGRYEQY
TRBJ2-3,TRBV3-1/TRBV3-2,.,.,ASSLAPEGDTQY
TRBJ2-1,TRBV30,.,.,AWSASWTGIYNEQF
TRBJ1-4,TRBV2,.,.,ASSETGYEKLF